This T cell receptor beta chain is drawn from a study of Ad26.COV2.S vaccination and SARS-CoV-2 variants. Concerning this clone: Its antigen is as yet unknown.

V was pared by 0 bases and J by 1 base, with 10 bases of the junction left unmatched. Germline CDR1 and CDR2: LGHNA and YSLEER. The CDR3 runs to 19 residues. Notes on the study in general: Participants given vaccine showed non-spike TCR breadth similar to that of placebo recipients.

Sample treatment: roughly 18 received Ad26.COV2.S at low or high dose, single or two shots; about 5 received placebo; per-sample allocation not given. Collection of samples fell on day 63 after the first vaccine or placebo injection. TCRdb keeps only in-frame clones here, not all; method: immunoSEQ multiplex PCR. The sample includes about 680,000 clones, more than 70% of them seen just once. The sample here was peripheral blood, taken in a trial of Ad26.COV2.S vaccine versus placebo. The TCR was taken from a person aged 18-60 years who received the Ad26.COV2.S COVID-19 vaccine or a placebo. The chain is built from TRBV4-3 and TRBJ2-3, with TRBD2 matching 10 bases. For the CDR3, the DNA is TGCGCCAGCAGCCAAGATCGAGCTAGCGGGGGACCTGGCACAGATACGCAGTATTTT. Amino acids: CASSQDRASGGPGTDTQYF.